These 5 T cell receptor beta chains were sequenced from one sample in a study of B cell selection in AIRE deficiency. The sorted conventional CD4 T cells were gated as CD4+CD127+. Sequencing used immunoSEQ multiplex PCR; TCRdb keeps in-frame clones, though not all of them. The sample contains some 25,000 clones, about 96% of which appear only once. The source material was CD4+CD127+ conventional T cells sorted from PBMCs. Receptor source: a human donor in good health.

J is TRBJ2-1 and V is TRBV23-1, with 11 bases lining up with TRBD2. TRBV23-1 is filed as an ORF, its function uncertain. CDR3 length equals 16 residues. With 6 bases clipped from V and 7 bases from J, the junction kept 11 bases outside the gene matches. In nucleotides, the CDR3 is TGCGCCAGCAGACCGATAGCGGGAGGGCCAGGTAATGAGCAGTTCTTC. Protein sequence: CASRPIAGGPGNEQFF.

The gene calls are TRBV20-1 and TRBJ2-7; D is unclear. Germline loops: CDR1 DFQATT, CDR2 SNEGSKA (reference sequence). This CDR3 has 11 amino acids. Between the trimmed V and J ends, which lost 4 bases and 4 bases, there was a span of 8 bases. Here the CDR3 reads CSAKWGYEQYF. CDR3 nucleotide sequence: TGCAGTGCTAAATGGGGATACGAGCAGTACTTC.

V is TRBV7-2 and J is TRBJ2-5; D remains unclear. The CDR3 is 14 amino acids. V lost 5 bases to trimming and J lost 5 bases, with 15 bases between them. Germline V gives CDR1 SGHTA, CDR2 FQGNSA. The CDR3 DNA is TGTGCCAGCAGCCCAAGGGCACAATCCGAGACCCAGTACTTC. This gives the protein CASSPRAQSETQYF. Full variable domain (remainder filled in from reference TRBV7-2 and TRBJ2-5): GAGVSQSPSNKVTEKGKDVELRCDPISGHTALYWYRQSLGQGLEFLIYFQGNSAPDKSGLPSDRFSAERTGGSVSTLTIQRTQQEDSAVYLCASSPRAQSETQYFGPGTRLLVL.

Written as DNA, the CDR3 is TGTGCCAGCAGCTTACAGCCCGCCTACAATGAGCAGTTCTTC. Its translation: CASSLQPAYNEQFF. The rearrangement joins TRBV7-8 to TRBJ2-1; D is ambiguous. The germline CDR1 and CDR2 sequences are SGHVS and FQNEAQ. V was shortened by 2 bases and J by 2 bases, with 7 bases between the two germline ends. The CDR3 contains 14 residues.

The CDR3 sequence: CASSFDRATDTQYF. The CDR3 nucleotides read TGCGCCAGCAGCTTCGACAGGGCCACAGATACGCAGTATTTT. The V and J genes are TRBV5-1 and TRBJ2-3; TRBD1 matches at 7 bases. The CDR3 is 14 residues long. V lost 2 bases to trimming and J lost 2 bases; unmatched junction nucleotides: 2. From germline, CDR1 is SGHRS and CDR2 YFSETQ.